Below, one T cell receptor beta chain is given with its context. Germline assignment: CDR1 MDHEN and CDR2 SYDVKM. The length of the CDR3 is 13 residues. V was trimmed by 3 bases and J by 4 bases, leaving 10 bases between them. The entry originates in a study of shared clonotypes between healthy human individuals. The wider study: Per-donor plates numbered three CD4 naive, three CD4 memory, two CD8 naive and one CD8 memory.

Method: immunoSEQ multiplex PCR; TCRdb's copy keeps in-frame clones and lacks some. The sample has roughly 600,000 clones; more than 95% are singletons. Positive CCR7 selection of CD45RO-negative cells yielded the naive CD8 cells, and terminally differentiated effector memory CD45RA+ cells were excluded. The specimen was naive CD8+ T cells sorted from blood. This sequence joins TRBV28 and TRBJ2-7; D gene ambiguous. The receptor was isolated from a man aged 25-45 years in good health. The DNA for the CDR3 is TGTGCCAGCAGTTTCGGAGTCGGGTACGAGCAGTACTTC. Its translation is CASSFGVGYEQYF.